Sequencing of this T cell receptor beta chain was carried out in a study of T cells expressing NK-cell markers. Regarding the study as a whole: These clonotypes, the leaders elsewhere, also led the CD3+CD56-NKG2C+ fraction in four donors.

Notes on this clonotype: Its antigen is still unknown.

Per the germline V gene, CDR1 is LGHNT and CDR2 is FRNRAP. The length of the CDR3 is 17 residues. TCRdb reprocessed the 5' RACE reads; each CDR3 protein has one entry and no DNA is given. Reported are several hundred distinct CDR3 sequences; the ten largest clones contain 81%. The chain links TRBV12-5 to TRBJ1-2; the TCRdb call, TRBD1, lacks DNA for checking. The sequencing input was blood T cells: a sorted CD56 or NKG2C T cell subset, CD4+ or CD8+ T cells, or bulk PBMC T cells (not recorded which). The clonotype was recovered from a man aged 18-75 years in good health. The CDR3 spells CASGLSDRSHTAYGYTF.